Below, one T cell receptor (beta chain) is given with its context. Germline V gene lookup returns CDR1 MGHRA and CDR2 YSYEKL. The CDR3 has 15 amino acids. Trimming stripped 0 bases from V and 5 bases from J, with 11 bases between. This specimen belongs to a study of cytomegalovirus exposure and HLA in healthy donors. The PCR used 60 Vbeta and 13 Jbeta primers. Sequencing used immunoSEQ multiplex PCR; TCRdb keeps in-frame clones, though not all of them. The sample shows 140,000 or so clones, 80% of them seen only once. The V and J genes are TRBV4-1 and TRBJ2-4; D perhaps matches TRBD1 (5 bases). Sequenced material: PBMCs. This receptor was taken from a woman aged 30 to 39 in good health and CMV-seronegative. CDR3 DNA: TGCGCCAGCAGCCAAGATACCCAGGGTCAAAACATTCAGTACTTC. Protein product: CASSQDTQGQNIQYF.